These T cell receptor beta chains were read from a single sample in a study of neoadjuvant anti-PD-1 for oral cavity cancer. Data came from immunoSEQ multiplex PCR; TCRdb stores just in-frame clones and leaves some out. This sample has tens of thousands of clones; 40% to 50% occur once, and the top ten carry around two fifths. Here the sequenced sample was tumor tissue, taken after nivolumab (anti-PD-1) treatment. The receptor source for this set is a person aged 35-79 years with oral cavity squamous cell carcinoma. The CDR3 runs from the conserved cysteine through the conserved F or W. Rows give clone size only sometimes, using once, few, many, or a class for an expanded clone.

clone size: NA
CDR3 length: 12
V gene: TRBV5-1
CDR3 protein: CASSLGSHEQYF

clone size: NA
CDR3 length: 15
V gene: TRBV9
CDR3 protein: CASSVGAGMKNIQYF

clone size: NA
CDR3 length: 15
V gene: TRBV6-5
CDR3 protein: CASSSRGGRTDTQYF

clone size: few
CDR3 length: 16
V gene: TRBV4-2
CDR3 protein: CASSLTGSSGANVLTF

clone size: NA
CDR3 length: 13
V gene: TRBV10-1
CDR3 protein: CASSADMNTEAFF

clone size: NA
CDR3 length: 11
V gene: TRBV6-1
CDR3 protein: CASSDAETQYF

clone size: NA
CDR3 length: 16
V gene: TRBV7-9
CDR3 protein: CASSLVGTGIENTQYF

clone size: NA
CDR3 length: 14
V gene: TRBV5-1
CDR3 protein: CASSWGAQDTEAFF

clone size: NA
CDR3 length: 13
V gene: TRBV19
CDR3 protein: CASKFLGAGELFF

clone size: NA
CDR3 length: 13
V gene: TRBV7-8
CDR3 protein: CASSLGWADTQYF

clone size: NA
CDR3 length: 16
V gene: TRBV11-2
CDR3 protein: CASSLGAQGPGNTIYF

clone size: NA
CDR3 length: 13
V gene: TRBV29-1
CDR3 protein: CSAHGRDYNEQFF

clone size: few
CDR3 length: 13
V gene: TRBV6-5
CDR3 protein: CASRPTGTYEQYF

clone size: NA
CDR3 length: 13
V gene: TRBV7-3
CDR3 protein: CASSPTGFDEQYF

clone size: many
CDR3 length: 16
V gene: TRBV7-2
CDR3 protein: CASSLVGGAGNSPLHF

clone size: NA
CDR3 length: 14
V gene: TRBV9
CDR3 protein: CASSADVVANIQYF

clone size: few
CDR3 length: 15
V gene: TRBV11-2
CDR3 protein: CASSRSQGGSETQYF